The entry below describes one T cell receptor (beta chain). TCRdb's table, derived via immunoSEQ multiplex PCR, lists solely in-frame clones and lacks some. The table includes around 250,000 clones, about 89% detected once. The sample is drawn from a study of blood T cell repertoires in COVID-19. Overall study: There were acute and convalescent COVID-19 samples, and they came from the United States, Italy and Spain.

Recruitment covered 20 to 25 US areas and drew participants whose ages spanned roughly 18 to 100 years. Assignment of participants to cohorts was predicated upon participant-reported clinical history. The V segment lost 5 bases and the J segment 3 bases; nucleotides outside the gene matches: 5. Germline V CDR1 and CDR2: LNHNV, YYDKDF (reference sequence). CDR3 length equals 14 residues. The rearrangement uses TRBV15 and TRBJ2-5; 8 bases are shared with TRBD2. The TCR comes from a woman aged 25 to 39 who had recovered from COVID-19. The material sequenced was PBMCs or T cells enriched from blood (not recorded which). CDR3 nucleotide sequence: TGTGCCACCAGCTATCAGCGGGGGAAAGAGACCCAGTACTTC. Protein: CATSYQRGKETQYF.